This TCR beta chain was observed in a study of CD8 T cells in ankylosing spondylitis. Study findings and constraints: Disease-linked clones were CD8+ and relatively rare in peripheral blood.

Trimming removed 2 bases from V and 3 bases from J, with 11 bases in between. The germline V gene has CDR1 MDHEN and CDR2 SYDVKM. CDR3 length: 14 residues. TCRdb passed the 5' RACE reads through MiXCR, listing each CDR3 protein once. Among 250,000 to 400,000 distinct CDR3 sequences listed, 9.5% to 13% were seen once. This clonotype was found many times. Its antigen is not identified. The V and J genes are TRBV28 and TRBJ2-7; possibly TRBD1 for D (6 bases). This clonotype was obtained from a female donor with ankylosing spondylitis or in good health (not recorded which). The sample comprised blood, either unsorted or a sorted T cell fraction (not recorded which). The chain's CDR3 is CASSLGPDSYEQYF. The CDR3 nucleotides read TGTGCCAGCAGTTTAGGTCCGGACAGCTACGAGCAGTACTTC.